Presented here are 21 T cell receptor beta chains from one specimen sequenced in a study of regulatory T cells in long-lasting Graves disease. Building of the TCR beta libraries involved iRepertoire HTBI primers and Arm-PCR of CDR3 regions. TCRdb fed the multiplex PCR reads into MiXCR, producing one record per CDR3 protein. Among around 460,000 distinct CDR3 sequences listed, 22% were seen once. Time point defined: persistent/refractory GD, antithyroid drugs over 5 years with positive TRAb. PBMC-extracted RNA yielded the TCR library. This specimen consisted of peripheral blood mononuclear cells (PBMCs), obtained when the disease was refractory, from a patient treated with antithyroid drugs. All receptors come from a female donor with Graves disease.

This clonotype was picked up many times. This chain connects TRBV28 to TRBJ1-5; D perhaps matches TRBD1 (5 bases). From germline, CDR1 is MDHEN and CDR2 SYDVKM. Trimming left V 3 bases short and J 6 bases short, with 12 bases between. There are 14 residues in the CDR3. Here the CDR3 DNA reads TGTGCCAGCAGTTTCATCCCCCAGGGTCAGCCCCAGCATTTT. Translation gives CASSFIPQGQPQHF.

This chain connects TRBV12-3 or TRBV12-4 to TRBJ2-3; the match to TRBD2 covers 11 bases. Trimming took 5 bases from V and 6 from J; bases not matched to a gene: 10. The CDR3 loop spans 16 amino acids. In DNA form, the CDR3 reads TGTGCCAGCAGTCCCCCACTAGCGGGGGCAGGGGATACGCAGTATTTT. Translated, it gives CASSPPLAGAGDTQYF.

The chain is built from TRBV6-1 and TRBJ2-2; TRBD1 might be the D (6 bases). Trimming took 5 bases from V and 7 from J, leaving 20 bases between them. Germline V CDR1 and CDR2: MNHNS, SASEGT. The CDR3 spans 16 residues. The CDR3 loop is CASSTTQDSIGGELFF. For the CDR3, the DNA is TGTGCCAGCAGTACCACTCAGGACAGCATCGGCGGGGAGCTGTTTTTT.

The CDR3 sequence: CAWKKGVEQPQHF. The DNA of the CDR3 is TGTGCCTGGAAAAAGGGGGTTGAACAGCCCCAGCATTTT. The rearrangement links TRBV30 to TRBJ1-5, with a tentative D call TRBD1 (6 bases). Germline V CDR1 and CDR2: GTSNPN, SVGIG (reference sequence). With 4 bases removed from V and 7 bases from J, the gap between germline ends came to 14 bases. CDR3 length: 13 amino acids.

In this sample, this clonotype turned up a few times. This sequence is one base from a far larger clone and is likely a read error. The chain has TRBV6-5 and TRBJ1-2, with D possibly TRBD1 on 5 matching bases. The V gene lost 4 bases and the J gene lost 2 bases, with 8 bases spanning the gap. The V gene's germline CDR1 is MNHEY and CDR2 SVGAGI. CDR3 length: 13 amino acids. The CDR3 is CASSWGGNYGYTF. The CDR3 DNA reads TGTGCCAGCAGTTGGGGGGGGAACTATGGCTACACCTTC.

V is TRBV29-1 and J is TRBJ2-3; TRBD1 agrees at 8 bases. This CDR3 contains 16 residues. The V gene's germline CDR1 is SQVTM and CDR2 ANQGSEA. Trimming removed 0 bases from V and 1 base from J; junction bases left unmatched: 6. The CDR3 bases are TGCAGCGTTGAAGATTTCAGGGGGCTAGGCACAGATACGCAGTATTTT. Protein: CSVEDFRGLGTDTQYF.

There are many counts of this clonotype. J is TRBJ2-7 and V is TRBV28; D is unresolved. Trimming removed 7 bases from V and 9 bases from J, with 16 bases in between. The CDR3 has 12 amino acids. Germline V gives CDR1 MDHEN, CDR2 SYDVKM. Here the CDR3 reads CASNPGTPTQYF. The DNA for the CDR3 is TGTGCCAGCAATCCCGGCACCCCCACGCAGTACTTC.

This clonotype was detected only a few times. The chain is built from TRBV5-1 and TRBJ1-5; perhaps TRBD1 as D (5 bases). Trimming cost V 0 bases and J 5 bases, with 9 bases left between them. The V gene's germline CDR1 is SGHRS and CDR2 YFSETQ. The CDR3 runs 14 residues. In DNA form, the CDR3 reads TGCGCCAGCAGCTTGGACGGGGCGGATCAGCCCCAGCATTTT. Translating gives CASSLDGADQPQHF.

This clonotype occurred a few times. J is TRBJ1-3 and V is TRBV6-1, with TRBD1 identical over 7 bases. This CDR3 region has 15 residues. V was pared by 5 bases and J by 3 bases, with 7 bases of the junction left unmatched. Germline CDR1 and CDR2: MNHNS and SASEGT. The CDR3 spells CASSYGRGNGNTIYF. The CDR3 nucleotides are TGTGCCAGCAGTTACGGCAGGGGGAATGGAAACACCATATATTTT.

This clonotype was picked up many times. CDR3 bases: TGTGCCACCAGCAGACCACACAGGCCAGCTTTCTTT. It is translated as CATSRPHRPAFF. The J gene is TRBJ1-1, the V gene TRBV15; maybe TRBD1 (5 bases). Germline CDR1 is LNHNV and CDR2 is YYDKDF (reference sequence). The CDR3 extends over 12 amino acids. V was pared by 2 bases and J by 10 bases, with 11 bases between.

This sequence joins TRBV7-6 and TRBJ2-1, with 9 bases lining up with TRBD2. This CDR3 comprises 17 residues. The J segment lost 4 bases and the V segment lost 1 base, leaving 8 bases of the junction unmatched. Per germline, CDR1 SGHVS and CDR2 FNYEAQ. CDR3 in amino acids: CASSLVRPSGEYNEQFF. In DNA, the CDR3 is TGTGCCAGCAGCTTAGTTAGGCCTAGCGGGGAATACAATGAGCAGTTCTTC.

Of note for this clonotype: A clone one base away is much larger, so this may be a read error. The chain has TRBV30 and TRBJ1-1, with 7 bases fitting TRBD1. Germline V lookup: CDR1 GTSNPN, CDR2 SVGIG (reference sequence). The CDR3 spans 13 residues. Written as DNA, the CDR3 is TGTGCCTGGAGTGCACAGGGGAACACTGAAGTTTTCTTT. Translating it yields CAWSAQGNTEVFF.

This clonotype has more than one count but fewer than ten. The V gene is TRBV7-3, the J gene TRBJ2-1; TRBD2 matches 12 bases. Germline values: CDR1 SGHTA, CDR2 FQGTGA. Trimming took 5 bases from V and 9 from J; bases not matched to a gene: 8. The CDR3 covers 15 residues. Here the CDR3 reads CASSPRLAGEGEQFF. DNA for the CDR3: TGTGCCAGCAGCCCCCGACTAGCGGGAGAGGGTGAGCAGTTCTTC.

This clonotype was observed once. A much larger clone lies a single base off, so this may be a read error. The CDR3 nucleotides are TGCAGCGTTTCAGGACAGGGGGCATCTGGCCACACCTTC. Translation: CSVSGQGASGHTF. This chain links TRBV29-1 with TRBJ1-2; 11 nucleotides align to TRBD1. Germline CDR1 is SQVTM and CDR2 is ANQGSEA. There are 13 residues in the CDR3.

This clonotype has a count of ten or more. The gene calls are TRBV12-3 or TRBV12-4 and TRBJ2-7; 9 bases align to TRBD1. V was clipped by 0 bases and J by 5 bases; unmatched bases: 8. The CDR3 is made up of 16 amino acids. CDR3 DNA sequence: TGTGCCAGCAGTTTAGCCCCGGGACAGGGATCCCACGAGCAGTACTTC. Amino acid sequence: CASSLAPGQGSHEQYF.

This clonotype was seen at least ten times. The V gene is TRBV28, the J gene TRBJ2-5; 7 nucleotides match TRBD2. V lost 7 bases to trimming and J lost 4 bases; unmatched junction nucleotides: 18. The CDR3 consists of 17 residues. Looked up from germline, CDR1 is MDHEN and CDR2 is SYDVKM. In nucleotides, the CDR3 is TGTGCCAGCAAGGATCTGGTCGGAGCGGGGTGGGGAGAGACCCAGTACTTC. This translates into CASKDLVGAGWGETQYF. The whole variable domain, filled in from reference TRBV28 and TRBJ2-5, reads DVKVTQSSRYLVKRTGEKVFLECVQDMDHENMFWYRQDPGLGLRLIYFSYDVKMKEKGDIPEGYSVSREKKERFSLILESASTNQTSMYLCASKDLVGAGWGETQYFGPGTRLLVL.

This clonotype was recorded many times. The chain uses TRBV12-3 or TRBV12-4 and TRBJ1-4, with D possibly being TRBD1 (6 bases). CDR3 length: 12 residues. The V and J ends lost 5 bases and 11 bases respectively, with 12 bases between them. CDR3 in amino acids: CASSTGTLKLFF. CDR3 sequence (DNA): TGTGCCAGCAGTACAGGGACCCTTAAACTGTTTTTT.

This clonotype has ten or more counts. V and J are TRBV28 and TRBJ2-5, with unresolved D. V lost 2 bases and J 4 bases, leaving 5 bases between the germline ends. CDR3 size: 12 residues. The germline CDR1 and CDR2 sequences are MDHEN and SYDVKM. The CDR3 DNA follows: TGTGCCAGCAGTTTACGCAGAGAGACCCAGTACTTC. It yields the protein CASSLRRETQYF.

With respect to this clonotype: Because the CDR3 is missing its conserved closing phenylalanine or tryptophan, this is likely a read error. V and J are TRBV29-1 and TRBJ1-5; D might be TRBD1 (5 bases). This CDR3 comprises 14 residues. Germline V gene lookup returns CDR1 SQVTM and CDR2 ANQGSEA. Trimming left V 4 bases short and J 3 bases short, with 13 bases between. The CDR3 protein is CSVAMGGPNQPQHS. As DNA, the CDR3 is TGCAGCGTTGCTATGGGGGGACCCAATCAGCCCCAGCATTCT.

This clonotype was observed many times. The chain employs TRBV5-5 and TRBJ1-2; no reliable D call. The germline gives CDR1 SGHKS, CDR2 YYEKEE (reference sequence). V lost 2 bases and J 8 bases, leaving 16 bases between the germline ends. The CDR3 runs 14 residues. The CDR3 protein is CASSFVSVGYGYTF. In DNA form, the CDR3 reads TGTGCCAGCAGCTTTGTATCCGTGGGGTACGGCTACACCTTC.

This clonotype has at least ten counts. V usage is TRBV12-3 or TRBV12-4 and J usage is TRBJ1-1, with D possibly matching TRBD1 (5 bases). Between the trimmed V and J ends, which lost 1 base and 0 bases, there was a span of 12 bases. The CDR3 totals 16 residues. CDR3 bases: TGTGCCAGCAGTTTAGTAGCAGGGTACATGAACACTGAAGCTTTCTTT. This codes for CASSLVAGYMNTEAFF.